This T cell receptor (beta chain) was captured by sequencing in a study of blood T cell repertoires in COVID-19. V dropped 5 bases and J dropped 7; count of bases not matched to a gene: 0. CDR1 is KGHDR, CDR2 SFDVKD, per germline. This CDR3 has 13 amino acids. Method: immunoSEQ multiplex PCR; TCRdb's copy keeps in-frame clones and lacks some. The sample includes approximately 54,000 clones, roughly 81% of them seen just once. The TCR sequence derives from an older woman with acute or convalescent COVID-19. The sequencing sample was made of peripheral blood. The chain combines TRBV24-1 with TRBJ1-6, with 8 nucleotides matching TRBD1. The CDR3, as DNA: TGTGCCACCAGTGGGACAGGGAATTCACCCCTCCACTTT. Residues: CATSGTGNSPLHF.